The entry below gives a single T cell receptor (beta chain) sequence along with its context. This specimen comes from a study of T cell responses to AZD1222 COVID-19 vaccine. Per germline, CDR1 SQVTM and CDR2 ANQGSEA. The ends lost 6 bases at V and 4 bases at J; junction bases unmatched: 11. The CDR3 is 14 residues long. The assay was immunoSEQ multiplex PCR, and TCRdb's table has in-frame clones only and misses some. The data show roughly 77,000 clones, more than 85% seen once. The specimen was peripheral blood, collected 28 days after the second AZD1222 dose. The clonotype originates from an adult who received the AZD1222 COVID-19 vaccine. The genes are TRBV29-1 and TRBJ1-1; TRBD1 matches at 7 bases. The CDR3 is CSVGTGDSGTEAFF. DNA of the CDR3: TGCAGCGTCGGAACAGGGGACTCAGGCACTGAAGCTTTCTTT.